This is a list of T cell receptor beta chains from one sample in a study of blood T cell repertoires in COVID-19. Assay: immunoSEQ multiplex PCR; the TCRdb copy retains only in-frame clones and omits some. The sample holds roughly 97,000 clones, less than 85% seen once. The sequencing input was peripheral blood. The receptors derive from a man between 65 and 85 years old with acute or convalescent COVID-19. Each CDR3 is given with its conserved first and last residue. The D gene is left open where the match is weak. The size field is filled for only some rows; it gives once, few, many or a size class.

J gene: TRBJ1-5
V gene: TRBV28
clone size: .
D gene: .
CDR3 protein: CASNRQRNQPQHF
CDR3 DNA: TGTGCCAGCAATCGACAGCGAAATCAGCCCCAGCATTTT

J gene: TRBJ2-2
V gene: TRBV6-5
clone size: .
D gene: .
CDR3 protein: CASKAPKGGTGELFF
CDR3 DNA: TGTGCCAGCAAGGCCCCCAAAGGGGGCACCGGGGAGCTGTTTTTT

J gene: TRBJ1-2
V gene: TRBV5-4
clone size: .
D gene: .
CDR3 protein: CASSSTPKTLNYGYTF
CDR3 DNA: TGTGCCAGCAGCTCGACACCAAAGACACTTAACTATGGCTACACCTTC

J gene: TRBJ2-5
V gene: TRBV6-5
clone size: .
D gene: TRBD2
CDR3 protein: CASSFSGRAPETQYF
CDR3 DNA: TGTGCCAGCAGCTTTAGCGGGAGGGCCCCAGAGACCCAGTACTTC

J gene: TRBJ2-2
V gene: TRBV10-3
clone size: .
D gene: .
CDR3 protein: CAISEFPPSQGRELFF
CDR3 DNA: TGTGCCATCAGTGAGTTTCCTCCTAGCCAAGGCCGGGAGCTGTTTTTT

J gene: TRBJ1-5
V gene: TRBV5-6
clone size: few
D gene: .
CDR3 protein: CASSRTQGQPQHF
CDR3 DNA: TGTGCCAGCAGCCGGACCCAGGGTCAGCCCCAGCATTTT

J gene: TRBJ2-1
V gene: TRBV24-1
clone size: .
D gene: TRBD2
CDR3 protein: CATSAGGTNYNEQFF
CDR3 DNA: TGTGCCACAAGTGCAGGTGGGACTAACTACAATGAGCAGTTCTTC

J gene: TRBJ1-1
V gene: TRBV11-2
clone size: .
D gene: .
CDR3 protein: CASSLDRGGTEAFF
CDR3 DNA: TGTGCCAGCAGCTTAGATCGGGGGGGGACTGAAGCTTTCTTT

J gene: TRBJ2-2
V gene: TRBV5-1
clone size: .
D gene: TRBD2
CDR3 protein: CASSLAGSPGELFF
CDR3 DNA: TGCGCCAGCAGCTTAGCGGGAAGCCCCGGGGAGCTGTTTTTT

J gene: TRBJ1-1
V gene: TRBV10-3
clone size: .
D gene: .
CDR3 protein: CAIRGITGSEAFF
CDR3 DNA: TGTGCCATCAGGGGGATAACAGGTTCCGAAGCTTTCTTT

J gene: TRBJ1-2
V gene: TRBV28
clone size: .
D gene: .
CDR3 protein: CASSRQAAERHYGYTF
CDR3 DNA: TGTGCCAGCAGCCGACAGGCTGCCGAGCGTCACTATGGCTACACCTTC

J gene: TRBJ1-2
V gene: TRBV6-1
clone size: .
D gene: .
CDR3 protein: CASSEDPAPEYGYTF
CDR3 DNA: TGTGCCAGCAGTGAAGATCCCGCCCCGGAGTATGGCTACACCTTC

J gene: TRBJ2-4
V gene: TRBV5-1
clone size: .
D gene: TRBD1
CDR3 protein: CASSSPGQGVAKNIQYF
CDR3 DNA: TGCGCCAGCAGTAGCCCGGGACAGGGAGTAGCCAAAAACATTCAGTACTTC

J gene: TRBJ1-2
V gene: TRBV30
clone size: .
D gene: TRBD1
CDR3 protein: CAWSRQGYYGYTF
CDR3 DNA: TGTGCCTGGAGTAGACAGGGGTACTATGGCTACACCTTC

J gene: TRBJ1-5
V gene: TRBV2
clone size: .
D gene: TRBD1
CDR3 protein: CASQTGSNQPQHF
CDR3 DNA: TGTGCCAGCCAGACAGGGAGCAATCAGCCCCAGCATTTT

J gene: TRBJ2-1
V gene: TRBV5-6
clone size: .
D gene: TRBD1
CDR3 protein: CAIKTGGRYNEQFF
CDR3 DNA: TGTGCCATCAAGACAGGGGGCAGGTACAATGAGCAGTTCTTC

J gene: TRBJ1-2
V gene: TRBV5-6
clone size: once
D gene: .
CDR3 protein: CASSLKTGIYGYTF
CDR3 DNA: TGTGCCAGCAGCCTCAAGACAGGCATCTATGGCTACACCTTC

J gene: TRBJ1-6
V gene: TRBV21-1
clone size: .
D gene: .
CDR3 protein: CASSKNREGPYNSPLHF
CDR3 DNA: TGTGCCAGCAGCAAGAACCGGGAGGGACCCTATAATTCACCCCTCCACTTT

J gene: TRBJ1-1
V gene: TRBV28
clone size: .
D gene: TRBD1
CDR3 protein: CASSPGGRNTEAFF
CDR3 DNA: TGTGCCAGCAGTCCAGGGGGCAGGAACACTGAAGCTTTCTTT

J gene: TRBJ2-6
V gene: TRBV27
clone size: .
D gene: .
CDR3 protein: CASQRDPAGANVLTF
CDR3 DNA: TGTGCCAGCCAGAGGGATCCGGCTGGGGCCAACGTCCTGACTTTC

J gene: TRBJ2-1
V gene: TRBV27
clone size: .
D gene: .
CDR3 protein: CASSPLSGSYNEQFF
CDR3 DNA: TGTGCCAGCAGTCCCCTGTCCGGCTCCTACAATGAGCAGTTCTTC

J gene: TRBJ2-6
V gene: TRBV2
clone size: .
D gene: TRBD1
CDR3 protein: CASSPGQGAGSGANVLTF
CDR3 DNA: TGTGCCAGCAGTCCGGGACAGGGGGCCGGCTCTGGGGCCAACGTCCTGACTTTC

J gene: TRBJ2-7
V gene: TRBV6-1
clone size: .
D gene: .
CDR3 protein: CASSEGPSYEQYF
CDR3 DNA: TGTGCCAGCAGTGAAGGGCCCTCCTACGAGCAGTACTTC

J gene: TRBJ2-6
V gene: TRBV29-1
clone size: .
D gene: TRBD1
CDR3 protein: CSARTGAYSGANVLTF
CDR3 DNA: TGCAGCGCTAGGACAGGAGCCTACTCTGGGGCCAACGTCCTGACTTTC

J gene: TRBJ1-5
V gene: TRBV10-3
clone size: .
D gene: .
CDR3 protein: CAIRAGQSQPQHF
CDR3 DNA: TGTGCCATCCGCGCTGGGCAGAGTCAGCCCCAGCATTTT

J gene: TRBJ2-3
V gene: TRBV12-3/TRBV12-4
clone size: .
D gene: .
CDR3 protein: CASSRSTDTQYF
CDR3 DNA: TGTGCCAGCAGCCGGTCCACAGATACGCAGTATTTT

J gene: TRBJ1-3
V gene: TRBV6-4
clone size: .
D gene: .
CDR3 protein: CASSAPGSATNSGNTIYF
CDR3 DNA: TGTGCCAGCAGTGCCCCGGGTTCAGCTACTAACTCTGGAAACACCATATATTTT

J gene: TRBJ2-2
V gene: TRBV5-1
clone size: once
D gene: .
CDR3 protein: CASSIGRQVGTGELFF
CDR3 DNA: TGCGCCAGCAGCATAGGGAGACAGGTCGGCACCGGGGAGCTGTTTTTT

J gene: TRBJ2-5
V gene: TRBV5-6
clone size: .
D gene: .
CDR3 protein: CASSLVAGAQETQYF
CDR3 DNA: TGTGCCAGCAGCTTGGTTGCGGGGGCCCAGGAGACCCAGTACTTC

J gene: TRBJ2-1
V gene: TRBV5-1
clone size: .
D gene: .
CDR3 protein: CASSYRDTSGYNEQFF
CDR3 DNA: TGCGCCAGCAGCTACCGGGACACGTCAGGGTACAATGAGCAGTTCTTC

J gene: TRBJ1-5
V gene: TRBV28
clone size: .
D gene: TRBD1
CDR3 protein: CASSPFDRGKNQPQHF
CDR3 DNA: TGTGCCAGCAGCCCTTTCGACAGGGGAAAGAATCAGCCCCAGCATTTT

J gene: TRBJ1-5
V gene: TRBV25-1
clone size: many
D gene: .
CDR3 protein: CASSDPTAGPNQPQHF
CDR3 DNA: TGTGCCAGCAGTGACCCTACCGCGGGGCCCAATCAGCCCCAGCATTTT

J gene: TRBJ1-5
V gene: TRBV4-1
clone size: .
D gene: .
CDR3 protein: CASNLYRQSNQPQHF
CDR3 DNA: TGCGCCAGCAACTTATACCGACAGAGTAATCAGCCCCAGCATTTT

J gene: TRBJ2-1
V gene: TRBV9
clone size: .
D gene: .
CDR3 protein: CASSVAGAAYNEQFF
CDR3 DNA: TGTGCCAGCAGCGTAGCGGGAGCAGCCTACAATGAGCAGTTCTTC

J gene: TRBJ1-2
V gene: TRBV6-5
clone size: .
D gene: .
CDR3 protein: CASSYRENYGYTF
CDR3 DNA: TGTGCCAGCAGTTACCGGGAGAACTATGGCTACACCTTC

J gene: TRBJ2-7
V gene: TRBV28
clone size: .
D gene: TRBD1
CDR3 protein: CASPYPLKDRGNSYEQYF
CDR3 DNA: TGTGCCAGCCCTTATCCCCTGAAGGACAGGGGGAACTCCTACGAGCAGTACTTC

J gene: TRBJ1-2
V gene: TRBV6-5
clone size: .
D gene: .
CDR3 protein: CASSLRGEGYTF
CDR3 DNA: TGTGCCAGCAGCCTACGGGGGGAGGGCTACACCTTC

J gene: TRBJ1-5
V gene: TRBV6-1
clone size: .
D gene: .
CDR3 protein: CASSEYGEHQPQHF
CDR3 DNA: TGTGCCAGCAGTGAATACGGGGAGCATCAGCCCCAGCATTTT

J gene: TRBJ1-5
V gene: TRBV4-1
clone size: .
D gene: TRBD1
CDR3 protein: CASSQDSLQGALGQPQHF
CDR3 DNA: TGCGCCAGCAGCCAGGATTCCTTACAGGGGGCGTTGGGACAGCCCCAGCATTTT

J gene: TRBJ2-7
V gene: TRBV7-3
clone size: .
D gene: .
CDR3 protein: CASSLGGPSYEQYF
CDR3 DNA: TGTGCCAGCAGCTTGGGAGGCCCCTCCTACGAGCAGTACTTC

J gene: TRBJ1-1
V gene: TRBV9
clone size: .
D gene: .
CDR3 protein: CASSDGDSDTEAFF
CDR3 DNA: TGTGCCAGCAGCGATGGTGATTCGGACACTGAAGCTTTCTTT

J gene: TRBJ1-1
V gene: TRBV19
clone size: .
D gene: .
CDR3 protein: CASSPPRDTEAFF
CDR3 DNA: TGTGCCAGTAGCCCGCCACGGGACACTGAAGCTTTCTTT

J gene: TRBJ2-3
V gene: TRBV5-1
clone size: .
D gene: TRBD1
CDR3 protein: CASSPGDRFTDTQYF
CDR3 DNA: TGCGCCAGCAGCCCAGGGGACAGATTCACAGATACGCAGTATTTT

J gene: TRBJ2-6
V gene: TRBV10-3
clone size: many
D gene: TRBD1
CDR3 protein: CAISFDRVGANVLTF
CDR3 DNA: TGTGCCATCAGCTTTGACAGGGTTGGGGCCAACGTCCTGACTTTC

J gene: TRBJ2-5
V gene: TRBV3-1/TRBV3-2
clone size: .
D gene: TRBD2
CDR3 protein: CASSLPATSGETQYF
CDR3 DNA: TGTGCCAGCAGCCTACCTGCGACTAGCGGGGAGACCCAGTACTTC

J gene: TRBJ1-1
V gene: TRBV10-3
clone size: .
D gene: .
CDR3 protein: CAISEAGDGTEAFF
CDR3 DNA: TGTGCCATCAGTGAGGCAGGGGATGGGACTGAAGCTTTCTTT

J gene: TRBJ1-1
V gene: TRBV30
clone size: .
D gene: .
CDR3 protein: CAWRTKGLGTEAFF
CDR3 DNA: TGTGCCTGGAGAACCAAGGGGCTGGGCACTGAAGCTTTCTTT

J gene: TRBJ2-5
V gene: TRBV19
clone size: once
D gene: TRBD2
CDR3 protein: CASSIDSGGGQETQYF
CDR3 DNA: TGTGCCAGTAGTATCGACAGCGGGGGGGGCCAAGAGACCCAGTACTTC

J gene: TRBJ1-2
V gene: TRBV6-5
clone size: .
D gene: TRBD1
CDR3 protein: CASSKDRGNGYTF
CDR3 DNA: TGTGCCAGCAGCAAGGACAGGGGGAATGGCTACACCTTC

J gene: TRBJ2-3
V gene: TRBV27
clone size: .
D gene: .
CDR3 protein: CASTLGQSPAGAQYF
CDR3 DNA: TGTGCCAGCACCCTCGGACAGAGCCCCGCAGGGGCGCAGTATTTT

J gene: TRBJ1-1
V gene: TRBV7-8
clone size: .
D gene: .
CDR3 protein: CASSLGRWGAEAFF
CDR3 DNA: TGTGCCAGCAGCTTAGGACGATGGGGGGCTGAAGCTTTCTTT

J gene: TRBJ2-2
V gene: TRBV6-5
clone size: many
D gene: .
CDR3 protein: CASSYTQGTGELFF
CDR3 DNA: TGTGCCAGCAGTTACACACAGGGAACCGGGGAGCTGTTTTTT

J gene: TRBJ2-2
V gene: TRBV5-1
clone size: .
D gene: .
CDR3 protein: CASLPGLFNTGELFF
CDR3 DNA: TGCGCCAGCCTCCCGGGACTTTTCAACACCGGGGAGCTGTTTTTT

J gene: TRBJ2-5
V gene: TRBV19
clone size: .
D gene: .
CDR3 protein: CASSIQDQETQYF
CDR3 DNA: TGTGCCAGTAGTATCCAGGATCAAGAGACCCAGTACTTC

J gene: TRBJ2-5
V gene: TRBV5-1
clone size: .
D gene: .
CDR3 protein: CASSLTSQGQWETQYF
CDR3 DNA: TGCGCCAGCAGCTTGACATCACAGGGACAATGGGAGACCCAGTACTTC

J gene: TRBJ1-1
V gene: TRBV2
clone size: .
D gene: .
CDR3 protein: CASRGGNTEAFF
CDR3 DNA: TGTGCCAGCAGGGGGGGAAACACTGAAGCTTTCTTT

J gene: TRBJ1-6
V gene: TRBV6-5
clone size: .
D gene: .
CDR3 protein: CASSYGAENSPLHF
CDR3 DNA: TGTGCCAGCAGTTACGGGGCAGAAAATTCACCCCTCCACTTT

J gene: TRBJ2-7
V gene: TRBV19
clone size: few
D gene: .
CDR3 protein: CASSIFGASSYEQYF
CDR3 DNA: TGTGCCAGTAGTATCTTTGGGGCTAGCTCCTACGAGCAGTACTTC

J gene: TRBJ2-5
V gene: TRBV6-5
clone size: .
D gene: .
CDR3 protein: CASGGWSRAGETQYF
CDR3 DNA: TGTGCCAGCGGGGGGTGGAGCAGGGCCGGAGAGACCCAGTACTTC